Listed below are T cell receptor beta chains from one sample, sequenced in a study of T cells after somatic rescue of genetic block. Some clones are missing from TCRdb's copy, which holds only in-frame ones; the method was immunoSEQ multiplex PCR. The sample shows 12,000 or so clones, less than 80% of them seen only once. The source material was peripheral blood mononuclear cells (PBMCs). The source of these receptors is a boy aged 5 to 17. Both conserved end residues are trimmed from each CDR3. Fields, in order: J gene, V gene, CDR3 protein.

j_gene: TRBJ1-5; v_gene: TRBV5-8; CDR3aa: ASSSGTKLTVRPQH
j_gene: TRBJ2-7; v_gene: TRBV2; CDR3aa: ASDASLATGRGEQY
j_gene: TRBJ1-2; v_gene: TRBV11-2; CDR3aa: ASSPPGVARYT
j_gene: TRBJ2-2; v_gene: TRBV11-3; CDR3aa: ASSLGDTGELF
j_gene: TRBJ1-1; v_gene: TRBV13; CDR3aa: ASSSYTEAF
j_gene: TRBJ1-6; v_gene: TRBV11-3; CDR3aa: ASSFAGLANSPLH
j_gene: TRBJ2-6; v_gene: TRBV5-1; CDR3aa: ASSSNGGHSGANVLT
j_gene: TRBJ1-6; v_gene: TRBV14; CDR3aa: ASSLSGGPLH
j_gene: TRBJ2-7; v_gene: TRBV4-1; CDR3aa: ASSQVLLAGANYEQY
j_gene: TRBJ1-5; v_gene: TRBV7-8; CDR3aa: ASSFLGQAYQPQH
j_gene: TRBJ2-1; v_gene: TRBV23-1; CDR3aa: ASSRIGGRADRNEQF
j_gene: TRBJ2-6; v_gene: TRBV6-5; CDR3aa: ASSYLRVDGANVLT
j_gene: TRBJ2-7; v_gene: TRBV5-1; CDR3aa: ASSADGVSYEQY
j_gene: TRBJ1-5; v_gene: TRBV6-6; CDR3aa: ASSSIQGASNQPQH
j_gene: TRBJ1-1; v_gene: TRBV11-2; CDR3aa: ASSLHSRAKAF
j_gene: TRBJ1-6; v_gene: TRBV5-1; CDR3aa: ASSLGTVHSPLH
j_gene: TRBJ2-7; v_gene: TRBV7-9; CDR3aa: ASSPRDRVSSEQY
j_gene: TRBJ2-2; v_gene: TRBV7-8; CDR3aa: ASSQTGRTGWTGELF
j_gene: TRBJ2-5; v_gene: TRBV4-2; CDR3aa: ASSQEGASGETQY
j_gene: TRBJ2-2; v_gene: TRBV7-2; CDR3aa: ASSLGGSLGELF
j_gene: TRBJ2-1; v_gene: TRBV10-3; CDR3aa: AISKEAQWGDNEQF
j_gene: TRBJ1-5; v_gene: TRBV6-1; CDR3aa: ASSENQPQH
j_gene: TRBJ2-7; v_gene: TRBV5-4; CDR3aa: ASSLDPPLGHEQY
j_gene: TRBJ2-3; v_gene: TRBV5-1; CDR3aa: ASSLATSGGAVEDTQY
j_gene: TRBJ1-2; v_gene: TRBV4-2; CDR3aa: ASSHPTGMIDYGYT
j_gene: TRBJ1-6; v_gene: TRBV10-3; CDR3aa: AISEMTGPNSPLH
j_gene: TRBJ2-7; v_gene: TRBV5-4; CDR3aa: ASSSEDGRADEQY
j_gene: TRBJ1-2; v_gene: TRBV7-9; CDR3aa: ASSSGLNGYT
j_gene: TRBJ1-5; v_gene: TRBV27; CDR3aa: ASSLLGEESNQLQH